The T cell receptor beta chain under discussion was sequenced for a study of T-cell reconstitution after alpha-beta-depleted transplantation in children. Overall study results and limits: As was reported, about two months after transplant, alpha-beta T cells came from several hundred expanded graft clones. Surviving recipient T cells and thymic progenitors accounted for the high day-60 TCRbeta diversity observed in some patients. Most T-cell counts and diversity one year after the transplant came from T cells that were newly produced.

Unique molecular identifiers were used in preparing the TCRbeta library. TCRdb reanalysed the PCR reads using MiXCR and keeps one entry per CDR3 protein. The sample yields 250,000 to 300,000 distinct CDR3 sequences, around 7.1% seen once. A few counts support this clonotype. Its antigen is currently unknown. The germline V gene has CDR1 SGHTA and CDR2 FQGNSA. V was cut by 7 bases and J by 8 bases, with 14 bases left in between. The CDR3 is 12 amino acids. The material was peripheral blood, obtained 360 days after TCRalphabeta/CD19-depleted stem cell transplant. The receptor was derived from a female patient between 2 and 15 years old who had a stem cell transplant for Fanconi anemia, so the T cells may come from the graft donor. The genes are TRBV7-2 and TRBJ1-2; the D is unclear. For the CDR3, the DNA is TGTGCCAGCATGCTAAGCGGGGAAGGCTACACCTTC. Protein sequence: CASMLSGEGYTF.